Listed below are T cell receptor beta chains from one sample, sequenced in a study of vaccination and CD4 T cells after COVID-19. For these receptors, no antigen is known. TCRdb passed the PCR reads through MiXCR, listing each CDR3 protein once. This sample has about 16,000 distinct CDR3 sequences; 35% occur once, and the top ten carry roughly 15%. Source material: cultured CD4+ T cells from blood. The receptor set was obtained from a human donor with COVID-19. CDR3s include the opening cysteine and the closing phenylalanine or tryptophan. A D gene is named only where the DNA matches it firmly. The size entry is marked missing in some rows and otherwise reads once, few, many or a size class.

v_gene,j_gene,abundance,d_gene,CDR3aa,CDR3nt
TRBV11-2,TRBJ2-5,.,.,CASSLDPGVGETQYF,TGTGCCAGCAGCTTAGATCCAGGGGTTGGAGAGACCCAGTACTTC
TRBV11-1,TRBJ1-5,.,.,CASSSNFGVPDQPQHF,TGTGCCAGCAGCTCCAATTTTGGTGTACCCGATCAGCCCCAGCATTTT
TRBV30,TRBJ1-1,medium-sized,.,CAWSVRGTEAFF,TGTGCCTGGAGTGTACGCGGTACTGAAGCTTTCTTT
TRBV20-1,TRBJ2-3,few,TRBD1,CSAPARDRGDTQYF,TGCAGTGCTCCAGCCCGGGACAGGGGGGATACGCAGTATTTT
TRBV10-1,TRBJ1-1,medium-sized,.,CASSERGRGSGNTEAFF,TGCGCCAGCAGTGAAAGAGGCAGGGGCTCGGGGAACACTGAAGCTTTCTTT
TRBV7-8,TRBJ2-1,.,TRBD1,CASSLVVGQGVNEQFF,TGTGCCAGCAGCTTAGTGGTTGGACAGGGAGTCAATGAGCAGTTCTTC
TRBV7-9,TRBJ1-5,.,TRBD1,CASNPSTGRNQPQHF,TGTGCCAGCAACCCATCGACAGGGCGCAATCAGCCCCAGCATTTT
TRBV5-5,TRBJ1-3,.,.,CASSQITDSSGNTIYF,TGTGCCAGCAGCCAGATAACGGACAGCTCTGGAAACACCATATATTTT
TRBV20-1,TRBJ1-6,few,.,CSAREGSSSYNSPLHF,TGCAGTGCTAGAGAAGGCAGCAGCTCCTATAATTCACCCCTCCACTTT
TRBV28,TRBJ1-2,few,.,CASSFSGGYGYTF,TGTGCCAGCAGTTTTTCCGGGGGCTATGGCTACACCTTC
TRBV12-3/TRBV12-4,TRBJ1-2,few,.,CASSPRGYGYTF,TGTGCCAGCAGTCCCCGCGGCTATGGCTACACCTTC
TRBV6-1,TRBJ1-2,few,.,CASSDRGRFGYTF,TGTGCCAGCAGTGACAGGGGTCGTTTTGGCTACACCTTC
TRBV7-2,TRBJ2-1,few,.,CASSLEGFVDYNEQFF,TGTGCCAGCAGCTTAGAGGGTTTCGTAGACTACAATGAGCAGTTCTTC
TRBV6-2/TRBV6-3,TRBJ2-7,.,.,CASRRGPTYEQYF,TGTGCCAGCAGAAGGGGCCCCACCTACGAGCAGTACTTC
TRBV6-5,TRBJ1-1,.,.,CASSYNGGGTEAFF,TGTGCCAGCAGTTATAACGGAGGGGGCACTGAAGCTTTCTTT